This TCR beta chain derives from a study of cutaneous CD30+ T cell lymphoproliferative disorder and hepatitis E (dated by TCRdb to the late 2010s). Inclusive of the bounding cysteine and phenylalanine, the CDR3 is 16 residues long. The only DNA kept is the CDR3, 48 bases in frame from the first base. V was cut back by 0 bases and J by 1 base, leaving a gap of 11 bases between them. Sequences SGHKS (CDR1) and YYEKEE (CDR2) are obtained from the germline V gene (reference sequence). In regard to this clone: Its antigen target is currently unknown. Per-base qualities were not stored, and no clone one base away is much larger.

The library was produced with the immunoSEQ multiplex PCR assay. TCRdb retrieved this table from immuneACCESS and kept in-frame rearrangements only. Not all clones are present; in checked studies, unresolved V genes account for under half, and no reason is known for the remainder. Present in this sample are about 8,000 clones, roughly 70% of which were seen just once. 0.9% to 1.2% of the sample is in the top ten clones. The sequencing input was blood. The sequence came from a human donor with a cutaneous T cell lymphoproliferative disorder associated with hepatitis E virus. The chain was built from TRBV5-5 and TRBJ1-5; the best D guess is TRBD1, with 5 bases matching. The CDR3 protein sequence reads: CASSLATVTSNQPQHF. In nucleotides, the sequence is TGTGCCAGCAGCTTGGCGACAGTTACGAGCAATCAGCCCCAGCATTTT.